These 3 T cell receptor beta chains were sequenced from one sample in a study of blood T cell repertoires in COVID-19. Repertoires were generated with immunoSEQ multiplex PCR, while TCRdb's copy carries only in-frame clones and drops some. The sample includes more than 80,000 clones, roughly 84% of them seen just once. The sequencing input was peripheral blood. The receptors were sampled from an elderly woman with COVID-19, enrolled during active disease.

The CDR3 loop is CAISEKDRVYEQYF. CDR3 DNA sequence: TGTGCCATCAGTGAAAAGGACAGGGTCTACGAGCAGTACTTC. This chain links TRBV10-3 with TRBJ2-7, with TRBD1 identical over 8 bases. Germline trimming cut 3 bases from V and 3 bases from J; bases unmatched to any gene: 4. CDR1 and CDR2 from the germline V gene are ENHRY and SYGVKD. The CDR3 contains 14 residues.

The chain combines TRBV24-1 with TRBJ2-3; 7 bases align to TRBD1. Per the germline V gene, CDR1 is KGHDR and CDR2 is SFDVKD. The V and J ends lost 3 bases and 3 bases, in that order; junction bases with no gene match: 8. The CDR3 runs 16 residues. In DNA form, the CDR3 reads TGTGCCACCAGTGATCCCCGACAGGGTGTGACAGATACGCAGTATTTT. Translating gives CATSDPRQGVTDTQYF.

The chain couples TRBV7-8 to TRBJ2-5, with TRBD2 identical over 9 bases. Germline V CDR1 and CDR2: SGHVS, FQNEAQ. V lost 2 bases to trimming and J lost 2 bases; unmatched junction nucleotides: 6. This CDR3 comprises 16 residues. CDR3 nucleotides: TGTGCCAGCAGCTTACGGGCTAGCGGGGCTCAAGAGACCCAGTACTTC. This sequence encodes CASSLRASGAQETQYF.